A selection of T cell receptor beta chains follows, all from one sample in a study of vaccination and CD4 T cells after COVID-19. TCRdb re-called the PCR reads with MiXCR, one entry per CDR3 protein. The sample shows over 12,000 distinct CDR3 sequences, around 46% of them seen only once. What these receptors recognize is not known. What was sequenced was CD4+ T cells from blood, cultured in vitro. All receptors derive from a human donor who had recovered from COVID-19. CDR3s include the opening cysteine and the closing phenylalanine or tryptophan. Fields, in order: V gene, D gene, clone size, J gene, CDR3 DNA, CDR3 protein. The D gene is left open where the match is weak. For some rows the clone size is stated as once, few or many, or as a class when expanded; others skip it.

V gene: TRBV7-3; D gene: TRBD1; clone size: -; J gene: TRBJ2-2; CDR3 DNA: TGTGCCAGCAGCTTAACGTCCAGGGGGCAGGACACCGGGGAGCTGTTTTTT; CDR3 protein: CASSLTSRGQDTGELFF
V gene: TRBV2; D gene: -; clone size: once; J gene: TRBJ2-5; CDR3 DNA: TGTGCCAGCAGTGAAGCGCTGCCGGCCCAAGAGACCCAGTACTTC; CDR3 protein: CASSEALPAQETQYF
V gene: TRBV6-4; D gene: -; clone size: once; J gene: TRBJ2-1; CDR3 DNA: TGTGCCACCTCAAGGGGCGGATCTTCCTACAATGAGCAGTTCTTC; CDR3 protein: CATSRGGSSYNEQFF
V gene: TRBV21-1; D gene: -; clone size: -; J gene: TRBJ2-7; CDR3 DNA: TGTGCCAGCAGCAAGGTCAGCGGGCCCTCCTACGAGCAGTACTTC; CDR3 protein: CASSKVSGPSYEQYF
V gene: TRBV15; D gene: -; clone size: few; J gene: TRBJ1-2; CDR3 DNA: TGTGCCACCAGCAGATTTGCCTTAGGGCCGTATGGCTACACCTTC; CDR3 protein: CATSRFALGPYGYTF
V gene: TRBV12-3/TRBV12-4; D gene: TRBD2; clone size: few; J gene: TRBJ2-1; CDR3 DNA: TGTGCCAGCAGTTTAGTTCGGACTAGCGGGGTTCCTGGGAATGAGCAGTTCTTC; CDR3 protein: CASSLVRTSGVPGNEQFF
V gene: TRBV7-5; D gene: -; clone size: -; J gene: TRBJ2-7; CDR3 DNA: -; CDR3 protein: CISVPEAALGTGVYEQYF
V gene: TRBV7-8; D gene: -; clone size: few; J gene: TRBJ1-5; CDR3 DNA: TGTGCCAGCAGCTTAGCGGGACAAGGCGTTAATCAGCCCCAGCATTTT; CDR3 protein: CASSLAGQGVNQPQHF
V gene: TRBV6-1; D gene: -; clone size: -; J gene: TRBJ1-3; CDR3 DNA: TGTGCCAGCATAAGTGGAAACACCATATATTTT; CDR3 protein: CASISGNTIYF
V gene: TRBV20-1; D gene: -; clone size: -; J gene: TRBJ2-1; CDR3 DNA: TGCAGTGCTAGAGATTCGTCACCCCTCAATGAGCAGTTCTTC; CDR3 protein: CSARDSSPLNEQFF
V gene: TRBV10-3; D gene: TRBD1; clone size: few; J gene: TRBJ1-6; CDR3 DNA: TGTGCCACCAGGCCCCAGGACAGGGTTAATTCACCCCTCCACTTT; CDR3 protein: CATRPQDRVNSPLHF
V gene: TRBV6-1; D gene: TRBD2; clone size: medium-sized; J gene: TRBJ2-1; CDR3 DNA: TGTGCCAGCAGTGGGATAGCGGGGGGTTCCAATGAGCAGTTCTTC; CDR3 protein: CASSGIAGGSNEQFF
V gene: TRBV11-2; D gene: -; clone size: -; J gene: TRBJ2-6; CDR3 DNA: TGTGCCAGCAGCTTAGTAACAGTCGGGAACGTCCTGACTTTC; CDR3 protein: CASSLVTVGNVLTF
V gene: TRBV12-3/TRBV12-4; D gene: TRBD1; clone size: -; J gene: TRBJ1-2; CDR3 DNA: TGTGCCAGCAGGGGGACAGGGTCGGATGGGGCGATCACAGACTATGGCTACACCTTC; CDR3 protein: CASRGTGSDGAITDYGYTF
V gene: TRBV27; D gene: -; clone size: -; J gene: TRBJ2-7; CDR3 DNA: TGTGCCAGCAGTACCTCTCAGGGTGGTGTCGTCTACGAGCAGTACTTC; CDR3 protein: CASSTSQGGVVYEQYF
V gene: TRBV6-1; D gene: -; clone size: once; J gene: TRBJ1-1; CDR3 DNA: TGTGCCAGCAGTGAAAGGTTATACACTGAAGCTTTCTTT; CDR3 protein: CASSERLYTEAFF
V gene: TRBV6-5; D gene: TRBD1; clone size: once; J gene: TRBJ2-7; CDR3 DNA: TGTGCCAGCAGTTCGGGACAGGGTGGAACCTACGAGCAGTACTTC; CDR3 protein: CASSSGQGGTYEQYF
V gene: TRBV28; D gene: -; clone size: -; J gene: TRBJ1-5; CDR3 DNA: TGTGCCAGCAGACAGGGTGGTCAGCCCCAGCATTTT; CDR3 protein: CASRQGGQPQHF
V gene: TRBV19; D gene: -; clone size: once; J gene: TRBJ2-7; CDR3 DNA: TGTGCCAGTAGCGCCAGTTCCTACGAGCAGTACTTC; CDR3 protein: CASSASSYEQYF
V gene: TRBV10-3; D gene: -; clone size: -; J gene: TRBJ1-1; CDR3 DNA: TGTGCCACCTCCCCGGGCTCGAGGACTGAAGCTTTCTTT; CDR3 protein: CATSPGSRTEAFF
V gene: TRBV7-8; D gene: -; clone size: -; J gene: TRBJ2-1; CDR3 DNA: TGTGCCAGCAGCGGATACAATGAGCAGTTCTTC; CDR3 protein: CASSGYNEQFF
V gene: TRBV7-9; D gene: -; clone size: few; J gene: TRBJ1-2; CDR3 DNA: TGTGCCAGCAGCGCTAGGGGTCGAGGCTACACCTTC; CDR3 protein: CASSARGRGYTF
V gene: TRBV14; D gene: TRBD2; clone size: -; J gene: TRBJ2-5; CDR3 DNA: TGTGCCAGCAGCCCGGGACTAGCGGGAGTTGGGCAAGAGACCCAGTACTTC; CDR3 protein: CASSPGLAGVGQETQYF